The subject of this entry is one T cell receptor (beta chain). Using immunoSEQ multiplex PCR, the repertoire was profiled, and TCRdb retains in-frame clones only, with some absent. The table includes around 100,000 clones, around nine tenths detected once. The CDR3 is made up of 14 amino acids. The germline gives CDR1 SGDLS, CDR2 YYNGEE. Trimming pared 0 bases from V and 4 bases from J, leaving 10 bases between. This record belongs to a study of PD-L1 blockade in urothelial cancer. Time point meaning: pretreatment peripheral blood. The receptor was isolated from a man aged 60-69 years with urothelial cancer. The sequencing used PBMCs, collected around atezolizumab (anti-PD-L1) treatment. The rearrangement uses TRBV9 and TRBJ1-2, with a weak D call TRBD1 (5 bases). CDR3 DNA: TGTGCCAGCAGCGTAGGGTCAGGGTCCTATGGCTACACCTTC. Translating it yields CASSVGSGSYGYTF.